This T cell receptor beta chain is from a study of cytotoxic CD8 clonotypes in ibrutinib-treated CLL. Study details: Partial responses numbered roughly 25 and complete responses 2; after a median about six years, roughly 14 stayed remitted and about twelve progressed. Samples averaged about 260,000 productive templates and approximately 100,000 productive rearrangements. General observations from the study: Treatment left the uncommon public clonotypes either contracted or stable in frequency.

In regard to this clone: Antigen: not known.

With sequencing, the targeted depth ranged from 1 in 200,000 to 1 in 1 million T cells. The protocol was immunoSEQ multiplex PCR, while the TCRdb copy is restricted to in-frame clones and leaves out a portion. Of approximately 74,000 clones listed, about 84% are singletons. The germline CDR1 and CDR2 sequences are SEHNR and FQNEAQ (reference sequence). Trimming cost V 4 bases and J 5 bases, with 9 bases left between them. The CDR3 has 12 residues. The TCR originated in a human donor with chronic lymphocytic leukemia. The sample consisted of PBMCs, taken at disease progression, from a patient treated with ibrutinib. The chain carries TRBV7-9 and TRBJ2-7, with no clear D. This CDR3 reads CASSSKINEQYF. The CDR3 DNA is TGTGCCAGCAGCTCCAAGATTAACGAGCAGTACTTC.